The clone carrying this T cell receptor (beta chain) was picked up many times. This sample is part of a study of T cells in Graves' hyperthyroidism and ophthalmopathy. Hyperthyroidism patients were newly diagnosed, had disease duration under 2 months, and were aged 18 to 65 years. Amplified TCR beta CDR3 regions came from RNA transcripts. When the TCR CDR3 underwent first-round RT-PCR, the HTBI primer set was used. MiXCR, applied by TCRdb to the multiplex PCR reads, yields one record per CDR3 protein. The sample has 250,000 to 300,000 distinct CDR3 sequences, about an eighth seen once; the top ten hold 7.9%. Germline CDR1 is SNHLY and CDR2 is FYNNEI. The CDR3 is made up of 21 amino acids. V gave up 3 bases and J gave up 1 base, with 25 bases separating them.

The sequence derives from a woman aged 40 to 50 with Graves' hyperthyroidism. The chain is built from TRBV2 and TRBJ2-6; TRBD1 is a possible D gene (5 bases). The sample comprised blood. CDR3 nucleotides: TGTGCCAGCAGTGACCCTGACCCTAGGACACAACGGAATTCTGGGGCCAACGTCCTGACTTTC. Its translation is CASSDPDPRTQRNSGANVLTF.